A single sample gave rise to the 10 T cell receptor beta chains below, sequenced in a study of shared clonotypes between healthy human individuals. Profiled with immunoSEQ multiplex PCR; TCRdb holds only in-frame clones, not every one. The table has fewer than 1.8 million clones, 98% to 99% seen once; the top ten hold about 0.35%. The sequencing sample was made of naive CD4+ T cells sorted from blood. Subset in this sample: CD45RA+ positively selected. Source of these receptors: a man younger than 45 in good health.

CDR3 protein: CASSLETGDGEKLFF. DNA of the CDR3: TGTGCCAGCAGCTTAGAAACGGGGGATGGGGAAAAACTGTTTTTT. The chain combines TRBV7-8 with TRBJ1-4, with D possibly TRBD1 on 5 matching bases. With 1 base removed from V and 8 bases from J, the gap between germline ends came to 14 bases. The CDR3 has 15 amino acids. The germline CDR1 and CDR2 sequences are SGHVS and FQNEAQ.

The V call is TRBV27, the J call TRBJ2-3; a weak D match, TRBD1 (6 bases). This CDR3 spans 16 amino acids. V lost 5 bases and J lost 2, with 17 bases in between. Germline CDR1 MNHEY, CDR2 SMNVEV (reference sequence). The CDR3 DNA is TGTGCCAGCAGTGCCCCCAGGGGTTTCGCCACAGATACGCAGTATTTT. This codes for CASSAPRGFATDTQYF.

The chain carries TRBV27 and TRBJ1-5, with D possibly being TRBD1 (5 bases). The CDR3 covers 16 residues. The germline V gene has CDR1 MNHEY and CDR2 SMNVEV (reference sequence). The V and J ends lost 5 bases and 2 bases respectively, with 16 bases between them. The CDR3 reads CASSPLGGRGNQPQHF. CDR3 DNA: TGTGCCAGCAGTCCCCTTGGGGGGAGGGGCAATCAGCCCCAGCATTTT.

The chain links TRBV7-9 to TRBJ2-7; 8 bases are shared with TRBD2. The length of the CDR3 is 14 residues. Germline V lookup: CDR1 SEHNR, CDR2 FQNEAQ (reference sequence). The V gene end was trimmed by 2 bases and the J gene end by 7 bases; junction bases not matched to a gene: 7. The CDR3 region has the DNA TGTGCCAGCAGCTTAACTAGCGGAACTCCGGAGCAGTACTTC. Its protein product is CASSLTSGTPEQYF. Supplemented by reference TRBV7-9 and TRBJ2-7, the full variable domain reads DTGVSQNPRHKITKRGQNVTFRCDPISEHNRLYWYRQTLGQGPEFLTYFQNEAQLEKSRLLSDRFSAERPKGSFSTLEIQRTEQGDSAMYLCASSLTSGTPEQYFGPGTRLTVT.

This clone was found once. This rearrangement joins TRBV6-5 to TRBJ2-2, with D unclear. The germline V gene encodes CDR1 MNHEY and CDR2 SVGAGI. V lost 2 bases and J 4 bases, leaving 11 bases between the germline ends. CDR3 length: 15 amino acids. DNA for the CDR3: TGTGCCAGCAGTTACGGCACCCCAAGCACCGGGGAGCTGTTTTTT. It codes for CASSYGTPSTGELFF.

Details on this clone: Other DNA sequences in the sample encode the same CDR3. The rearrangement links TRBV29-1 to TRBJ1-4, with a weak D call TRBD1 (5 bases). V was trimmed by 2 bases and J by 8 bases, leaving 12 bases between them. The CDR3 length is 13 residues. The germline CDR1 and CDR2 sequences are SQVTM and ANQGSEA. The CDR3 DNA follows: TGCAGCGTTGAACGGCAGGGAGGAGAAAAACTGTTTTTT. Amino acid sequence: CSVERQGGEKLFF.

A remark on this clone: The junction differs from germline at one of its ends, possibly a read error. The chain is built from TRBV5-3 and TRBJ1-2; 9 nucleotides match TRBD1. TRBV5-3 is recorded as an ORF, its role being uncertain. This CDR3 spans 14 amino acids. DNA for the CDR3: TGTGCCAGCAGCTCCGGGACAGGGAGCGTTGGCTACACCTTC. Protein sequence: CASSSGTGSVGYTF.

This chain uses TRBV6-1 with TRBJ2-7, with no clear D. V lost 7 bases, J lost 2 bases, and 6 bases lay in between. This CDR3 region has 11 residues. Per the germline V gene, CDR1 is MNHNS and CDR2 is SASEGT. DNA for the CDR3: TGTGCCAGCACCATCGCCTACGAGCAGTACTTC. Translation: CASTIAYEQYF.

The genes are TRBV7-8 and TRBJ1-4; D unresolved. With 4 bases removed from V and 0 bases from J, the gap between germline ends came to 12 bases. Germline-derived CDR1 and CDR2 are SGHVS and FQNEAQ. CDR3 length: 16 residues. CDR3 sequence reads: CASSSSLISTNEKLFF. The CDR3 DNA reads TGTGCCAGCAGCTCCTCGTTGATCTCAACTAATGAAAAACTGTTTTTT.

In its sample, this clone was seen once. The chain combines TRBV15 with TRBJ2-5, with TRBD2 identical over 7 bases. CDR1 is LNHNV and CDR2 is YYDKDF in the germline V gene (reference sequence). Germline trimming cut 5 bases from V and 5 bases from J; bases unmatched to any gene: 8. The CDR3 has 14 residues. DNA for the CDR3: TGTGCCACCAGCGTCGCCGGGGGGACGGAGACCCAGTACTTC. As protein: CATSVAGGTETQYF.